Presented here are 32 T cell receptor beta chains from one specimen sequenced in a study of T cells after yellow fever vaccination. TCRdb redid the calling of the 5' RACE reads with MiXCR, one entry per CDR3 protein. The sample lists 90,000 to 130,000 distinct CDR3 sequences, 7.5% to 9.5% occurring once. Sequenced material: CD8+ T cells sorted from PBMCs, taken 45 days after the yellow fever booster vaccination. The receptors here all came from a man in his thirties or forties who received the YFV17D yellow fever vaccine.

V usage is TRBV6-5 and J usage is TRBJ2-7; the match to TRBD2 covers 9 bases. Per the germline V gene, CDR1 is MNHEY and CDR2 is SVGAGI. J lost 2 bases, V lost 0 bases, and 8 bases had no gene match. This CDR3 is 17 amino acids long. CDR3 DNA: TGTGCCAGCAGTTACTCGAGGGTAGCGGGAGATCCCTACGAGCAGTACTTC. It is translated as CASSYSRVAGDPYEQYF.

In its sample, this clonotype was seen many times. The chain joins TRBV5-6 to TRBJ2-5; D possibly corresponds to TRBD2 (5 bases). This CDR3 has 14 residues. Germline-derived CDR1 and CDR2 are SGHDT and YYEEEE. V lost 6 bases, J lost 5 bases, and 17 bases lay in between. CDR3 residues: CASNSPGWEETQYF. CDR3 DNA: TGTGCCAGCAACTCGCCGGGGTGGGAGGAGACCCAGTACTTC.

The table lists this clonotype with many counts. The rearrangement links TRBV12-3 or TRBV12-4 to TRBJ1-1; tentatively, D is TRBD1 (5 bases). This CDR3 contains 18 residues. Trimming pared 6 bases from V and 5 bases from J, leaving 28 bases between. The CDR3 sequence is CASRDVGPPYPPRTEAFF. CDR3 DNA: TGTGCCAGCAGGGACGTGGGGCCCCCTTATCCGCCGCGAACTGAAGCTTTCTTT.

In its sample, this clonotype was seen many times. This sequence joins TRBV28 and TRBJ2-1; possible D gene TRBD2, 5 bases. The germline V gene encodes CDR1 MDHEN and CDR2 SYDVKM. The CDR3 spans 15 residues. Trimming removed 7 bases at V and 3 bases at J, with 16 bases between. CDR3 sequence: CASTPQRAIYNEQFF. The CDR3 bases are TGTGCCAGCACCCCGCAGAGGGCTATCTACAATGAGCAGTTCTTC.

In its sample, this clonotype was seen many times. The chain employs TRBV7-9 and TRBJ2-1, with TRBD1 as a possible D gene (5 bases). Germline values: CDR1 SEHNR, CDR2 FQNEAQ (reference sequence). The CDR3 has 15 residues. The V end was cut by 1 base, the J end by 4 bases, with 11 bases between. The CDR3 protein is CASSLVLHRYNEQFF. DNA of the CDR3: TGTGCCAGCAGCTTAGTTCTCCACAGGTACAATGAGCAGTTCTTC.

The sample holds many counts of this clonotype. The chain employs TRBV29-1 and TRBJ2-1; 10 bases agree with TRBD2. Germline assignment: CDR1 SQVTM and CDR2 ANQGSEA. CDR3 length: 14 amino acids. V lost 2 bases, J lost 9 bases, and 7 bases stayed unmatched. CDR3 nucleotides: TGCAGCGTTGAATCGAGCGGGAGGGCCGGTGAGCAGTTCTTC. This gives the protein CSVESSGRAGEQFF.

This clonotype showed up many times. The rearrangement uses TRBV13 and TRBJ1-1; maybe TRBD1 (5 bases). CDR3 length equals 15 residues. Germline values: CDR1 PRHDT, CDR2 FYEKMQ (reference sequence). V was pared by 0 bases and J by 4 bases, with 12 bases between. CDR3 protein: CASSLGPGQLTEAFF. The CDR3 DNA is TGTGCCAGCAGCTTAGGTCCGGGGCAGCTCACTGAAGCTTTCTTT.

Comments on this clonotype: A read error may produce the germline difference seen at one junction end. The V gene is TRBV3-1, the J gene TRBJ2-1; D perhaps matches TRBD2 (5 bases). This CDR3 comprises 17 residues. Germline V lookup: CDR1 LGHDT, CDR2 YNNKEL (reference sequence). This chain's CDR3 is CATSHPESGGLYNEQFF. Written as DNA, the CDR3 is TGTGCCACCAGCCATCCGGAGAGCGGAGGACTCTACAATGAGCAGTTCTTC.

The rearrangement uses TRBV14 and TRBJ2-1; tentatively, D is TRBD1 or TRBD2 (5 bases each). V was cut by 5 bases and J by 9 bases, with 11 bases left in between. This CDR3 region has 12 residues. Germline lookup yields CDR1 SGHDN and CDR2 FVKESK. CDR3 amino acids: CASSDAGTEQFF. For the CDR3, the DNA is TGTGCCAGCAGCGACGCAGGGACTGAGCAGTTCTTC.

Many counts were recorded for this clonotype. This rearrangement joins TRBV12-3 or TRBV12-4 to TRBJ2-4, with 8 bases fitting TRBD2. The V gene end was trimmed by 2 bases and the J gene end by 8 bases; junction bases not matched to a gene: 8. This CDR3 comprises 15 residues. The CDR3 spells CASSLSKAGDDIQYF. As DNA, the CDR3 is TGTGCCAGCAGTTTAAGTAAAGCGGGAGACGACATTCAGTACTTC.

This clonotype has at least ten counts. The V gene is TRBV30, the J gene TRBJ2-7, with D unresolved. The V and J ends lost 2 bases and 3 bases respectively, with 8 bases between them. Per the germline V gene, CDR1 is GTSNPN and CDR2 is SVGIG (reference sequence). CDR3 length: 12 residues. The CDR3 bases are TGTGCCTGGAGTCACCTAGTCTACGAGCAGTACTTC. Translating gives CAWSHLVYEQYF.

Ten or more counts support this clonotype. This rearrangement joins TRBV5-1 to TRBJ2-7, with D possibly matching TRBD2 (6 bases). Trimming removed 4 bases from V and 2 bases from J, with 19 bases in between. Germline lookup yields CDR1 SGHRS and CDR2 YFSETQ. The CDR3 has 16 amino acids. In nucleotides, the CDR3 is TGCGCCAGCAGCGTGTGGGGTCGCGGGGTTACCTACGAGCAGTACTTC. Translation gives CASSVWGRGVTYEQYF.

CDR3 in amino acids: CASSQGGPYEQYF. DNA of the CDR3: TGCGCCAGCAGCCAAGGGGGCCCCTACGAGCAGTACTTC. V is TRBV4-1 and J is TRBJ2-7; possible D gene TRBD1, 5 bases. This CDR3 comprises 13 residues. Germline values: CDR1 MGHRA, CDR2 YSYEKL. V lost 1 base to trimming and J lost 2 bases, with 6 bases between them.

This clonotype appeared many times. The chain combines TRBV7-6 with TRBJ2-2; 8 bases fit TRBD1. This CDR3 contains 16 residues. Germline V gene lookup returns CDR1 SGHVS and CDR2 FNYEAQ. Trimming at V came to 2 bases and at J to 4 bases, leaving 6 bases not matched to a gene. The CDR3 region has the DNA TGTGCCAGCAGCTTATTTCAGGGGGCGAGCACCGGGGAGCTGTTTTTT. This gives the protein CASSLFQGASTGELFF. The variable domain in full, completed from reference TRBV7-6 and TRBJ2-2, reads GAGVSQSPRYKVTKRGQDVALRCDPISGHVSLYWYRQALGQGPEFLTYFNYEAQQDKSGLPNDRFSAERPEGSISTLTIQRTEQRDSAMYRCASSLFQGASTGELFFGEGSRLTVL.

This chain uses TRBV14 with TRBJ2-3, with TRBD1 as a possible D gene (6 bases). Germline V gene lookup returns CDR1 SGHDN and CDR2 FVKESK. The V end was cut by 4 bases, the J end by 0 bases, with 17 bases between. The CDR3 is 17 amino acids. The CDR3 region has the DNA TGTGCCAGCAGCCCCCCCTGGGACATTGATAGCACAGATACGCAGTATTTT. This translates into CASSPPWDIDSTDTQYF.

This clonotype was detected ten times or more. The V and J genes are TRBV28 and TRBJ2-1, with D possibly being TRBD2 (5 bases). V was clipped by 3 bases and J by 10 bases, with 10 bases between them. This CDR3 has 12 amino acids. Germline CDR1 and CDR2: MDHEN and SYDVKM. The CDR3 loop reads CASSFPGSEQFF. The CDR3 nucleotides read TGTGCCAGCAGTTTCCCGGGGAGCGAGCAGTTCTTC.

This rearrangement joins TRBV11-2 to TRBJ1-1; maybe TRBD1 (5 bases). The germline gives CDR1 SGHAT, CDR2 FQNNGV. The CDR3 totals 15 residues. Trimming removed 3 bases at V and 1 base at J, with 12 bases between. CDR3 residues: CASSFMEGANTEAFF. For the CDR3, the DNA is TGTGCCAGCAGCTTCATGGAAGGGGCGAACACTGAAGCTTTCTTT.

This clonotype was counted at least ten times. V is TRBV2 and J is TRBJ2-1, with D uncertain. The CDR3 extends over 11 amino acids. CDR1 is SNHLY, CDR2 FYNNEI, per germline. Trimming took off 6 bases at V and 10 bases at J, with 10 bases between the two ends. CDR3 region: CASRDSNEQFF. The DNA for the CDR3 is TGTGCCAGCAGGGATAGTAACGAGCAGTTCTTC.

This clonotype occurred a few times. The chain is built from TRBV11-1 and TRBJ2-7, with 8 bases identical to TRBD1. Germline V CDR1 and CDR2: SGHAT, FQDESV (reference sequence). V shed 1 base, J shed 0 bases, and the junction held 14 bases outside the gene matches. CDR3 length: 19 residues. The CDR3 is CASSLVGTGGGRSSYEQYF. CDR3 nucleotides: TGTGCCAGCAGCTTAGTTGGGACAGGAGGCGGAAGGAGCTCCTACGAGCAGTACTTC.

This clonotype was seen a few times. The chain joins TRBV6-1 to TRBJ2-3; D is unresolved. Germline-derived CDR1 and CDR2 are MNHNS and SASEGT. The CDR3 runs 16 residues. V gave up 6 bases and J gave up 0 bases, with 16 bases separating them. The DNA for the CDR3 is TGTGCCAGCAGCCCTGAACCAGTGATTAGCACAGATACGCAGTATTTT. Translation: CASSPEPVISTDTQYF.

This clonotype was seen many times. The chain employs TRBV7-2 and TRBJ2-7; 9 nucleotides match TRBD1. Germline CDR1 is SGHTA and CDR2 is FQGNSA. CDR3 length: 14 amino acids. V dropped 5 bases and J dropped 4; count of bases not matched to a gene: 6. In DNA form, the CDR3 reads TGTGCCAGCAGCATCCAGGACAGGGGTTACGAGCAGTACTTC. Encoded protein: CASSIQDRGYEQYF.

In this sample, this clonotype turned up many times. The V gene is TRBV7-6, the J gene TRBJ1-1; D gene unclear. The V end was cut by 6 bases, the J end by 2 bases, with 10 bases between. This CDR3 comprises 13 residues. The germline V gene has CDR1 SGHVS and CDR2 FNYEAQ. The CDR3 nucleotides read TGTGCCAGCAGTCCAGCTGATAACACTGAAGCTTTCTTT. Its translation is CASSPADNTEAFF.

The chain employs TRBV19 and TRBJ2-7; 7 positions match TRBD2. The CDR3 contains 14 residues. Losses at the gene ends were 4 bases for V and 4 bases for J; bases not matched to a gene: 7. Germline CDR1 and CDR2: LNHDA and SQIVND (reference sequence). This CDR3 is CASSKRDRRYEQYF. The CDR3 DNA sequence: TGTGCCAGTAGTAAGCGGGATAGAAGGTACGAGCAGTACTTC.

This clonotype was seen repeatedly, ten times or more. This chain links TRBV9 with TRBJ1-6, with no clear D. The germline V gene encodes CDR1 SGDLS and CDR2 YYNGEE. Trimming left V 5 bases short and J 7 bases short, with 13 bases between. The CDR3 has 14 residues. The CDR3 spells CASSEGLRNSPLHF. DNA for the CDR3: TGTGCCAGCAGTGAAGGACTGCGGAATTCACCCCTCCACTTT.

This clonotype has only a few counts. The rearrangement links TRBV7-9 to TRBJ2-7; 7 bases align to TRBD1. There are 15 residues in the CDR3. The germline V gene has CDR1 SEHNR and CDR2 FQNEAQ (reference sequence). Trimming removed 5 bases from V and 5 bases from J; junction bases left unmatched: 12. The CDR3 nucleotides read TGTGCCAGCAGCCCCACGACAGGGAAAGTGGACGAGCAGTACTTC. Protein sequence: CASSPTTGKVDEQYF.

This clonotype came up many times. The chain uses TRBV4-3 and TRBJ2-1; D is uncertain. Germline assignment: CDR1 LGHNA and CDR2 YSLEER. CDR3 length: 14 amino acids. V was shortened by 5 bases and J by 8 bases, with 16 bases between the two germline ends. CDR3 residues: CASSYETSAYEQFF. CDR3 nucleotide sequence: TGCGCCAGCAGCTATGAGACAAGTGCTTATGAGCAGTTCTTC.

This clonotype was picked up many times. This sequence joins TRBV20-1 and TRBJ2-2, with D possibly being TRBD1 (5 bases). The V gene's germline CDR1 is DFQATT and CDR2 SNEGSKA (reference sequence). The CDR3 length is 15 residues. Deletions cut 0 bases from V and 3 bases from J, with 11 bases between. The CDR3, as DNA: TGCAGTGCTAGAGATCTGGGGCTCGACACCGGGGAGCTGTTTTTT. Amino acid sequence: CSARDLGLDTGELFF.

In its sample, this clonotype was seen a few times. This chain uses TRBV7-8 with TRBJ2-7; TRBD2 might be the D (6 bases). V lost 2 bases to trimming and J lost 2 bases, with 19 bases between them. Germline CDR1 SGHVS, CDR2 FQNEAQ. The CDR3 runs 17 residues. CDR3 amino acids: CASSLPESGVSPYEQYF. Written as DNA, the CDR3 is TGTGCCAGCAGCTTACCAGAGTCGGGGGTCAGCCCCTACGAGCAGTACTTC.

In its sample, this clonotype was seen many times. The chain has TRBV6-2 or TRBV6-3 and TRBJ2-7; D gene uncertain. The ends were cut back, 6 bases at V and 3 bases at J, with 6 bases in the middle. There are 11 residues in the CDR3. Per the germline V gene, CDR1 is MNHEY and CDR2 is SVGEGT. Here the CDR3 reads CASRTFYEQYF. In nucleotides, the CDR3 is TGTGCCAGCAGAACCTTCTACGAGCAGTACTTC.

This clonotype appeared many times. This chain links TRBV29-1 with TRBJ2-2, with 9 bases lining up with TRBD2. This CDR3 comprises 15 residues. Germline V gene sequence: CDR1 SQVTM, CDR2 ANQGSEA. Trimming at V came to 3 bases and at J to 4 bases, leaving 6 bases not matched to a gene. The CDR3 loop reads CSVEGLAGLTGELFF. The DNA for the CDR3 is TGCAGCGTTGAGGGTCTAGCGGGACTCACCGGGGAGCTGTTTTTT.

The chain is built from TRBV6-5 and TRBJ2-5; D is perhaps TRBD1 (7 bases). The CDR3 is 17 amino acids. The germline gives CDR1 MNHEY, CDR2 SVGAGI. Trimming cost V 2 bases and J 4 bases, with 20 bases left between them. CDR3 in DNA: TGTGCCAGCAGTTACATTTTGAGGGCAGGGGGGTTAGAGACCCAGTACTTC. As protein: CASSYILRAGGLETQYF.

This clonotype was counted at least ten times. The chain uses TRBV27 and TRBJ2-7, with TRBD2 matching 10 bases. The V gene's germline CDR1 is MNHEY and CDR2 SMNVEV (reference sequence). With 5 bases clipped from V and 5 bases from J, the junction kept 12 bases outside the gene matches. The CDR3 loop spans 16 amino acids. This CDR3 is CASSQFPSGSLHEQYF. In nucleotides, the CDR3 is TGTGCCAGCAGTCAATTCCCTAGCGGGAGTTTACACGAGCAGTACTTC.